These 13 T cell receptor beta chains were sequenced from one sample in a study of blood T cell repertoires in COVID-19. Data came from immunoSEQ multiplex PCR; TCRdb stores just in-frame clones and leaves some out. Of roughly 80,000 clones in the sample, 84% are singletons; the top ten hold around 3.3%. Sequenced: peripheral blood. These TCRs come from a man between 45 and 60 years old with acute or convalescent COVID-19.

The chain joins TRBV29-1 to TRBJ1-1, with TRBD1 as a possible D gene (6 bases). This CDR3 contains 11 residues. The germline V and J ends were trimmed by 7 bases and 5 bases, with 11 bases remaining between them. The germline gives CDR1 SQVTM, CDR2 ANQGSEA. The CDR3 loop reads CSANRVTEAFF. The DNA for the CDR3 is TGCAGCGCCAACAGGGTAACTGAAGCTTTCTTT.

The chain joins TRBV6-5 to TRBJ1-6, with D unresolved. Germline CDR1 MNHEY, CDR2 SVGAGI. The CDR3 covers 12 residues. The V end lost 5 bases, the J end lost 5 bases, and 4 bases lay between the germline ends. The CDR3 spells CASSPDNSPLHF. CDR3 DNA sequence: TGTGCCAGCAGTCCCGATAATTCACCCCTCCACTTT.

There are a few counts of this clone. The chain carries TRBV18 and TRBJ2-2, with a possible D match to TRBD1 (6 bases). The CDR3 is 15 residues long. Germline V gene lookup returns CDR1 KGHSH and CDR2 LQKENI. Trimming stripped 6 bases from V and 3 bases from J, with 14 bases between. The CDR3 DNA is TGTGCCAGCTCTCTAACTGGACAGCACACCGGGGAGCTGTTTTTT. Translation gives CASSLTGQHTGELFF.

V and J are TRBV3-1 (or the pseudogene TRBV3-2) and TRBJ2-7, with TRBD2 matching 10 bases. J gave up 3 bases and V 4 bases, and 6 bases lay outside the gene matches. Germline V gene sequence: CDR1 LGHDT, CDR2 YNNKEL (reference sequence). There are 15 residues in the CDR3. CDR3 nucleotides: TGTGCCAGCAGCCGTCCTAGCGGGAGTGGCTACGAGCAGTACTTC. It is translated as CASSRPSGSGYEQYF.

This chain joins TRBV5-1 and TRBJ2-3, with TRBD2 matching over 11 bases. CDR3 length: 17 residues. CDR1 and CDR2 (germline): SGHRS, YFSETQ. J lost 4 bases, V lost 0 bases, and 7 bases had no gene match. Here the CDR3 reads CASSLAHSGGVSDTQYF. The CDR3 bases are TGCGCCAGCAGCTTGGCTCATAGCGGGGGGGTATCAGATACGCAGTATTTT.

V gene TRBV5-1 combines with J gene TRBJ2-1; 9 positions match TRBD2. Trimming at V came to 0 bases and at J to 9 bases, leaving 4 bases not matched to a gene. This CDR3 contains 14 residues. CDR1 and CDR2 from the germline V gene are SGHRS and YFSETQ. CDR3 bases: TGCGCCAGCAGCTTGGAGGCTAGCGGGGCTGAGCAGTTCTTC. It yields the protein CASSLEASGAEQFF.

The rearrangement links TRBV5-1 to TRBJ1-3, with D hard to call. The germline CDR1 and CDR2 sequences are SGHRS and YFSETQ. CDR3 size: 16 residues. Trimming cost V 0 bases and J 3 bases, with 13 bases left between them. For the CDR3, the DNA is TGCGCCAGCAGCTTGGAGGCGAGGGTCTTTGGAAACACCATATATTTT. Translating it yields CASSLEARVFGNTIYF.

The CDR3 is CASSLRAGWSNQPQHF. CDR3 sequence (DNA): TGTGCCAGCAGCTTAAGAGCCGGTTGGAGCAATCAGCCCCAGCATTTT. The chain carries TRBV7-8 and TRBJ1-5; the D is unclear. V gave up 2 bases and J gave up 1 base, with 12 bases separating them. The CDR3 is 16 residues long. The V gene's germline CDR1 is SGHVS and CDR2 FQNEAQ.

V is TRBV4-3 and J is TRBJ1-2, with TRBD1 as a possible D gene (6 bases). The CDR3 extends over 16 amino acids. Deletions cut 0 bases from V and 1 base from J, with 12 bases between. Germline V gene data show CDR1 as LGHNA and CDR2 as YSLEER. This CDR3 is CASSQDWDIDNYGYTF. In DNA form, the CDR3 reads TGCGCCAGCAGCCAAGATTGGGACATTGATAACTATGGCTACACCTTC.

The chain recombines TRBV5-1 with TRBJ1-1; unclear D gene. This CDR3 spans 13 amino acids. V was shortened by 4 bases and J by 4 bases, with 11 bases between the two germline ends. In germline, CDR1 is SGHRS, CDR2 YFSETQ. In DNA form, the CDR3 reads TGCGCCAGCAGCCCCCCCTCAGGCACTGAAGCTTTCTTT. This sequence encodes CASSPPSGTEAFF.

The rearrangement links TRBV2 to TRBJ1-4; 9 bases map to TRBD1. V was pared by 3 bases and J by 7 bases, with 6 bases of the junction left unmatched. CDR1 and CDR2 (germline): SNHLY, FYNNEI. This CDR3 has 15 amino acids. CDR3 DNA: TGTGCCAGCAGTGATGTCGGGACAGGGACTGAAAAACTGTTTTTT. This gives the protein CASSDVGTGTEKLFF.

The chain links TRBV18 to TRBJ1-5; unclear D gene. Germline V gene sequence: CDR1 KGHSH, CDR2 LQKENI. Between the trimmed V and J ends, which lost 0 bases and 0 bases, there was a span of 12 bases. CDR3 length: 17 amino acids. The CDR3 protein is CASSPPLSQYSNQPQHF. In DNA form, the CDR3 reads TGTGCCAGCTCACCACCGTTATCACAATATAGCAATCAGCCCCAGCATTTT.

The rearrangement joins TRBV11-3 to TRBJ2-5; 9 positions agree with TRBD1. The CDR3 contains 18 residues. V lost 3 bases and J lost 4; bases outside the gene matches: 15. The germline CDR1 and CDR2 sequences are SGHNT and YENEEA. CDR3 sequence (DNA): TGTGCCAGCAGCTTTAATTTGGGACAGGGTTACTCGGGAGAGACCCAGTACTTC. It specifies CASSFNLGQGYSGETQYF.